This TCR beta chain originates from a study of early T cells in non-severe SARS-CoV-2 infection. Study details: Sequencing targeted bulk RNA from unsorted whole blood, leaving chains unpaired.

Unique molecular identifier tags were affixed to discrete cDNA molecules. TCRdb reanalysed the 5' RACE reads using MiXCR and keeps one entry per CDR3 protein. Altogether about 29,000 distinct CDR3 sequences are present, roughly 5.9% being singletons, with the ten largest covering about 0.85%. This CDR3 is 14 amino acids long. Germline values: CDR1 MNHEY, CDR2 SVGEGT. V lost 6 bases to trimming and J lost 1 base, with 13 bases between them. General study points: The matching step, a VDJdb search, favored anti-spike CD8 responses and missed private and CD4 specificities.

This clonotype was found a few times. The target antigen is unknown. Sequencing was performed on whole blood. The TCR was taken from an adult who was a healthcare worker with PCR-confirmed SARS-CoV-2 infection or an uninfected control (not recorded which). The chain is built from TRBV6-2 or TRBV6-3 and TRBJ2-7; weak D call: TRBD1 (6 bases). CDR3 in amino acids: CASRPGQGSYEQYF. For the CDR3, the DNA is TGTGCCAGCAGACCGGGACAAGGGTCCTACGAGCAGTACTTC.